This T cell receptor (beta chain) emerged from a study of blood T cells in healthy people across ages. Study findings and constraints: Naive and antigen-experienced cells were not separated, limiting conclusive comparison. Across samples, TCR beta diversity tracked strongly with naive T cell percentage.

With a J-beta primer mix and a sample-barcoded 5' primer, a second PCR ran 7 to 11 cycles. Each of the samples gave a minimum of 3 million paired-end reads that contained CDR3. TCRdb reprocessed the 5' RACE reads with MiXCR, giving one entry per CDR3 protein. The sample consists of approximately 770,000 distinct CDR3 sequences, 55% to 75% of them appearing once. V lost 0 bases and J 11 bases, leaving 26 bases between the germline ends. CDR1 is SGDLS and CDR2 is YYNGEE in the germline V gene. The CDR3 length is 17 residues. Concerning this clonotype itself: What it recognizes is unknown.

This rearrangement joins TRBV9 to TRBJ2-5, with D possibly TRBD2 on 6 matching bases. The receptor comes from a young man in good health. Sequenced: blood. The CDR3 sequence: CASSVGSGPSGVWEQYF. Written as DNA, the CDR3 is TGTGCCAGCAGCGTAGGTTCGGGACCATCGGGGGTGTGGGAGCAGTACTTC.